A single sample is the source of the 32 T cell receptor beta chains below, sequenced in a study of blood T cell repertoires in COVID-19. Some clones are missing from TCRdb's copy, which holds only in-frame ones; the method was immunoSEQ multiplex PCR. The profile shows 110,000 to 150,000 clones, approximately 78% of them singletons. Material: PBMCs or T cells enriched from blood (not recorded which). The origin of the receptors is a woman between 45 and 65 years old who had recovered from COVID-19.

This chain joins TRBV7-2 and TRBJ2-7; the D gene is possibly TRBD2 (6 bases). V was cut by 1 base and J by 0 bases, with 16 bases left in between. Per the germline V gene, CDR1 is SGHTA and CDR2 is FQGNSA. The CDR3 contains 17 residues. The CDR3 spells CASSLGAGLANSYEQYF. Here the CDR3 DNA reads TGTGCCAGCAGCTTAGGGGCGGGATTAGCTAACTCCTACGAGCAGTACTTC.

The chain links TRBV5-6 to TRBJ2-2; the match to TRBD1 covers 9 bases. The V gene's germline CDR1 is SGHDT and CDR2 YYEEEE. This CDR3 has 15 residues. The V segment lost 4 bases and the J segment 6 bases; nucleotides outside the gene matches: 7. The CDR3 DNA reads as TGTGCCAGCAGCGTAGGGGGACAGGGTCCCGGGGAGCTGTTTTTT. This codes for CASSVGGQGPGELFF.

The rearrangement links TRBV28 to TRBJ1-1, with D tentatively TRBD1 (6 bases). Germline V CDR1 and CDR2: MDHEN, SYDVKM. This CDR3 is built from 17 residues. Trimming removed 2 bases from V and 0 bases from J, with 16 bases in between. CDR3 region: CASSLRDRFLMNTEAFF. The CDR3 region has the DNA TGTGCCAGCAGTTTACGCGACAGGTTCCTGATGAACACTGAAGCTTTCTTT.

The V and J genes are TRBV4-1 and TRBJ1-5; possible D gene TRBD1, 6 bases. Between the trimmed V and J ends, which lost 4 bases and 4 bases, there was a span of 14 bases. The CDR3 length is 15 residues. From germline, CDR1 is MGHRA and CDR2 YSYEKL. The CDR3 bases are TGCGCCAGCAGCCCGACAGGCCGGAGAAATCAGCCCCAGCATTTT. It is translated as CASSPTGRRNQPQHF.

The chain uses TRBV27 and TRBJ1-1, with D perhaps TRBD1 (5 bases). Germline V gene sequence: CDR1 MNHEY, CDR2 SMNVEV (reference sequence). There are 20 residues in the CDR3. V was clipped by 1 base and J by 5 bases, with 29 bases between them. Written as DNA, the CDR3 is TGTGCCAGCAGTTTATACCCGGTCCATATCAAGGGGCGGTTAAGGACTGAAGCTTTCTTT. Protein: CASSLYPVHIKGRLRTEAFF.

This chain links TRBV28 with TRBJ1-5; a weak D match, TRBD1 (6 bases). Per germline, CDR1 MDHEN and CDR2 SYDVKM. V was pared by 6 bases and J by 5 bases, with 14 bases between. The CDR3 sequence is 14 residues long. The CDR3 spells CASRAQGWDQPQHF. The CDR3 DNA is TGTGCCAGCAGAGCACAGGGTTGGGATCAGCCCCAGCATTTT.

This chain links TRBV19 with TRBJ1-1; possible D gene TRBD1, 5 bases. V lost 1 base and J 4 bases, leaving 10 bases between the germline ends. Germline assignment: CDR1 LNHDA and CDR2 SQIVND (reference sequence). The CDR3 consists of 14 residues. The CDR3 coding sequence is TGTGCCAGTAGTATAGGTCGCGGGGCCACTGAAGCTTTCTTT. This encodes CASSIGRGATEAFF.

The chain employs TRBV6-1 and TRBJ1-1; D is perhaps TRBD1 (5 bases). The ends were cut back, 3 bases at V and 5 bases at J, with 19 bases in the middle. In germline, CDR1 is MNHNS, CDR2 SASEGT. This CDR3 contains 16 residues. The CDR3 DNA is TGTGCCAGCAGTGATAAGGGCGGGGGTAGCAGGACTGAAGCTTTCTTT. This encodes CASSDKGGGSRTEAFF.

This clone has a handful of counts. The chain employs TRBV27 and TRBJ1-1; 7 bases are a match to TRBD1. The CDR3 spans 16 residues. Germline V gene lookup returns CDR1 MNHEY and CDR2 SMNVEV (reference sequence). V lost 1 base to trimming and J lost 4 bases; unmatched junction nucleotides: 9. CDR3 DNA: TGTGCCAGCAGTTTATGGGGTGGGACAGTGGGCACTGAAGCTTTCTTT. Encoded protein: CASSLWGGTVGTEAFF.

The chain combines TRBV16 with TRBJ2-7, with D unresolved. The ends were cut back, 6 bases at V and 1 base at J, with 10 bases in the middle. Germline values: CDR1 KGHSY, CDR2 FQNENV. This CDR3 comprises 13 residues. This chain's CDR3 is CASSLSVSYEQYF. Written as DNA, the CDR3 is TGTGCCAGCAGTTTATCGGTGTCCTACGAGCAGTACTTC.

The chain combines TRBV10-3 with TRBJ1-3; D not resolved. V lost 10 bases and J lost 0, with 7 bases in between. Germline-derived CDR1 and CDR2 are ENHRY and SYGVKD. CDR3 length: 12 residues. As DNA, the CDR3 is TGTGCCACTCTTTCCTCTGGAAACACCATATATTTT. This encodes CATLSSGNTIYF.

This clone was counted many times. This chain joins TRBV29-1 and TRBJ1-4, with no clear D. The CDR3 runs to 14 residues. Trimming shortened V by 4 bases and J by 7 bases, and 16 bases separated the two germline ends. The germline V gene encodes CDR1 SQVTM and CDR2 ANQGSEA. This CDR3 reads CSVASLGTAEKLFF. The CDR3 DNA is TGCAGCGTTGCAAGTCTAGGCACGGCTGAAAAACTGTTTTTT.

The CDR3 is CASSLFGQANSEQFF. The CDR3, as DNA: TGCGCCAGCAGCTTGTTTGGACAGGCGAATAGTGAGCAGTTCTTC. The chain couples TRBV5-1 to TRBJ2-1; 7 nucleotides match TRBD1. CDR1 and CDR2 from the germline V gene are SGHRS and YFSETQ. V shed 1 base, J shed 9 bases, and the junction held 10 bases outside the gene matches. The CDR3 consists of 15 residues.

V and J are TRBV3-1 (or the pseudogene TRBV3-2) and TRBJ2-2; 9 bases line up with TRBD1. Germline lookup yields CDR1 LGHDT and CDR2 YNNKEL (reference sequence). The length of the CDR3 is 14 residues. Unmatched junction bases numbered 12, after V lost 6 bases and J lost 13 bases. CDR3 region: CASRPQVDRGGLFF. CDR3 nucleotides: TGTGCCAGCAGACCTCAAGTGGACAGGGGCGGGCTGTTTTTT.

J is TRBJ1-1 and V is TRBV28, with TRBD1 matching 9 bases. The germline gives CDR1 MDHEN, CDR2 SYDVKM. The ends lost 5 bases at V and 4 bases at J; junction bases unmatched: 8. The CDR3 has 15 residues. The CDR3 region is CASSTTGGAGTEAFF. In nucleotides, the CDR3 is TGTGCCAGCAGTACCACAGGGGGCGCGGGCACTGAAGCTTTCTTT.

The rearrangement uses TRBV28 and TRBJ1-5, with D possibly matching TRBD1 (6 bases). The ends were cut back, 3 bases at V and 5 bases at J, with 20 bases in the middle. The germline CDR1 and CDR2 sequences are MDHEN and SYDVKM. The length of the CDR3 is 17 residues. The CDR3 protein is CASSFRGAAWGDQPQHF. Written as DNA, the CDR3 is TGTGCCAGCAGTTTCCGGGGGGCCGCTTGGGGGGATCAGCCCCAGCATTTT.

This chain joins TRBV5-6 and TRBJ2-3; a possible D gene is TRBD1 (5 bases). The V gene's germline CDR1 is SGHDT and CDR2 YYEEEE. CDR3 length equals 14 residues. Deletions cut 0 bases from V and 1 base from J, with 6 bases between. CDR3 loop: CASSLAGRTDTQYF. The CDR3 DNA follows: TGTGCCAGCAGCTTGGCAGGGCGCACAGATACGCAGTATTTT.

This clone was detected only a few times. Written as DNA, the CDR3 is TGTGCCAGCAGCTTAGTTGGGGGCCCTAGCAATCAGCCCCAGCATTTT. Protein sequence: CASSLVGGPSNQPQHF. This chain connects TRBV7-2 to TRBJ1-5; tentatively, D is TRBD1 (6 bases). CDR1 SGHTA and CDR2 FQGNSA come from the germline V gene. This CDR3 spans 16 amino acids. Trimming shortened V by 1 base and J by 0 bases, and 10 bases separated the two germline ends.

This chain links TRBV7-3 with TRBJ1-2; TRBD1 is a possible D gene (6 bases). The length of the CDR3 is 15 residues. V gave up 5 bases and J gave up 4 bases, with 17 bases separating them. Germline V gene sequence: CDR1 SGHTA, CDR2 FQGTGA. The CDR3 reads CASSPQGTGPYGYTF. CDR3 sequence (DNA): TGTGCCAGCAGCCCCCAGGGTACAGGGCCCTATGGCTACACCTTC.

About this clone: This same CDR3 is encoded by further DNA sequences in the sample. The rearrangement joins TRBV28 to TRBJ1-5, with D maybe TRBD1 (6 bases). This CDR3 has 14 residues. Germline CDR1 MDHEN, CDR2 SYDVKM. Trimming shortened V by 6 bases and J by 6 bases, and 15 bases separated the two germline ends. The CDR3 bases are TGTGCCAGCAGACTTACAGGGTCGGGTCAGCCCCAGCATTTT. Protein: CASRLTGSGQPQHF. The full variable domain, rest sourced from reference TRBV28 and TRBJ1-5, is DVKVTQSSRYLVKRTGEKVFLECVQDMDHENMFWYRQDPGLGLRLIYFSYDVKMKEKGDIPEGYSVSREKKERFSLILESASTNQTSMYLCASRLTGSGQPQHFGDGTRLSIL.

The rearrangement links TRBV29-1 to TRBJ1-2; D not certain. Germline V gene data show CDR1 as SQVTM and CDR2 as ANQGSEA. Trimming removed 0 bases at V and 4 bases at J, with 9 bases between. CDR3 size: 13 residues. The CDR3 DNA reads as TGCAGCGTTGAAGATCTCAGGTTCTATGGCTACACCTTC. Protein: CSVEDLRFYGYTF.

The chain links TRBV28 to TRBJ1-1, with D tentatively TRBD1 (6 bases). Germline assignment: CDR1 MDHEN and CDR2 SYDVKM. The CDR3 runs to 14 residues. Trimming took 0 bases from V and 7 from J, leaving 12 bases between them. CDR3 protein: CASSLWRQAIEAFF. CDR3 nucleotides: TGTGCCAGCAGTTTATGGCGACAGGCGATTGAAGCTTTCTTT.

The chain joins TRBV5-1 to TRBJ1-1; 8 bases are a match to TRBD1. Germline V lookup: CDR1 SGHRS, CDR2 YFSETQ. The trim removed 4 bases at V and 5 bases at J, leaving 4 bases unmatched. The CDR3 extends over 13 amino acids. In DNA, the CDR3 is TGCGCCAGCAGCCCCGGACAGGGTACTGAAGCTTTCTTT. This translates into CASSPGQGTEAFF.

The chain carries TRBV27 and TRBJ1-1; TRBD1 might be the D (5 bases). V shed 5 bases and J shed 1 base, with 11 bases lying between them. CDR1 is MNHEY and CDR2 is SMNVEV in the germline V gene (reference sequence). The CDR3 is 14 amino acids. In nucleotides, the CDR3 is TGTGCCAGCAGTCCGTTCACAGGGAACACTGAAGCTTTCTTT. As protein: CASSPFTGNTEAFF.

The V gene is TRBV28, the J gene TRBJ1-6; TRBD1 matches at 9 bases. Germline V gene lookup returns CDR1 MDHEN and CDR2 SYDVKM. The CDR3 sequence is 15 residues long. V dropped 7 bases and J dropped 7; count of bases not matched to a gene: 8. The CDR3 DNA follows: TGTGCCAGCATCAAACAGGGGGCGCGGAATTCACCCCTCCACTTT. It translates to CASIKQGARNSPLHF.

This chain uses TRBV9 with TRBJ1-1, with TRBD1 identical over 8 bases. From germline, CDR1 is SGDLS and CDR2 YYNGEE. The CDR3 runs to 13 residues. J lost 10 bases, V lost 3 bases, and 8 bases had no gene match. CDR3 bases: TGTGCCAGCAGCGCAAGGACAGGGCAAGGAGCTTTCTTT. The encoded protein is CASSARTGQGAFF.

In its sample, this clone was seen a few times. The CDR3 is CASSSTPGGMNTEAFF. CDR3 coding DNA: TGTGCCAGCAGTTCCACCCCAGGGGGGATGAACACTGAAGCTTTCTTT. The chain is built from TRBV28 and TRBJ1-1, with TRBD1 matching 7 bases. The CDR3 is made up of 16 amino acids. With 4 bases clipped from V and 0 bases from J, the junction kept 8 bases outside the gene matches. Germline CDR1 is MDHEN and CDR2 is SYDVKM.

V usage is TRBV6-5 and J usage is TRBJ2-1, with D tentatively TRBD2 (6 bases). Germline V gene lookup returns CDR1 MNHEY and CDR2 SVGAGI. CDR3 length equals 13 residues. V dropped 1 base and J dropped 13 bases, with 14 bases sitting between them. The chain's CDR3 is CASSYYGGTGQFF. The CDR3 DNA reads as TGTGCCAGCAGTTACTATGGGGGGACGGGTCAGTTCTTC.

The V and J genes are TRBV28 and TRBJ1-3, with TRBD1 identical over 7 bases. The CDR3 is made up of 15 amino acids. The trim removed 5 bases at V and 2 bases at J, leaving 6 bases unmatched. Germline loops: CDR1 MDHEN, CDR2 SYDVKM. This CDR3 reads CASSLSTGTGNTIYF. CDR3 sequence (DNA): TGTGCCAGCAGTCTATCGACAGGGACTGGAAACACCATATATTTT.

A word on this clone: Germline is not matched at one junction end, which may reflect a read error. The chain uses TRBV14 and TRBJ2-7; D might be TRBD1 (5 bases). The V gene's germline CDR1 is SGHDN and CDR2 FVKESK. The CDR3 consists of 12 residues. DNA for the CDR3: TGTGCCAGCAGCGATCGTTCAGGGTGGCCCACTTTC. This codes for CASSDRSGWPTF.

This clone was counted between two and nine times. The chain links TRBV14 to TRBJ2-2; a possible D gene is TRBD1 (5 bases). The CDR3 runs to 14 residues. Trimming cost V 2 bases and J 3 bases, with 7 bases left between them. Germline CDR1 and CDR2: SGHDN and FVKESK. The CDR3 loop reads CASSQLGHTGELFF. The CDR3 nucleotides are TGTGCCAGCAGCCAATTGGGGCACACCGGGGAGCTGTTTTTT.

The chain couples TRBV7-9 to TRBJ1-2; a weak D match, TRBD1 (6 bases). V lost 0 bases and J lost 8, with 16 bases in between. This CDR3 has 15 amino acids. Germline values: CDR1 SEHNR, CDR2 FQNEAQ (reference sequence). The CDR3 loop reads CASSLATVTGKGYTF. DNA of the CDR3: TGTGCCAGCAGCTTAGCAACGGTTACAGGGAAGGGCTACACCTTC.